The 32 T cell receptor beta chains presented below share a single source sample, sequenced in a study of Ad26.COV2.S vaccination and SARS-CoV-2 variants (dated by TCRdb to the early 2020s). The library was obtained by the immunoSEQ multiplex PCR assay. The table comes from immuneACCESS by way of TCRdb, which keeps in-frame sequences with V and J called. Part of the clones is missing from these tables; in studies checked, under half for an unresolved V gene and the rest for unknown reasons. The sample contains fewer than 400,000 clones, around four fifths of them found a single time. The top ten constitute 2% to 2.5% of the sample. In the paper's terms, the treatment or condition label means: around 19 received Ad26.COV2.S at low or high dose, single or two shots; about 5 received placebo; per-sample allocation not given. Repertoires of vaccine and placebo recipients were sequenced from samples taken on day 63 after the first injection.

The starting material was peripheral blood, obtained in a trial of Ad26.COV2.S vaccine versus placebo. The receptors come from a person between 18 and 65 years old who received the Ad26.COV2.S COVID-19 vaccine or a placebo.

V usage is TRBV11-3 and J usage is TRBJ2-7, with 10 bases identical to TRBD1. The CDR3 covers 14 residues. Per germline, CDR1 SGHNT and CDR2 YENEEA. The V and J ends lost 5 bases and 4 bases, in that order; junction bases with no gene match: 5. The CDR3 nucleotides read TGTGCCAGCAGCCCGTGGACAGGGGGGTACGAGCAGTACTTC. This encodes CASSPWTGGYEQYF.

J is TRBJ1-2 and V is TRBV5-1, with D perhaps TRBD1 (5 bases). Germline loops: CDR1 SGHRS, CDR2 YFSETQ. The CDR3 is 13 amino acids. The V end lost 4 bases, the J end lost 4 bases, and 11 bases lay between the germline ends. CDR3 sequence: CASSEQGSYGYTF. The DNA for the CDR3 is TGCGCCAGCAGCGAGCAGGGCTCCTATGGCTACACCTTC.

The chain uses TRBV19 and TRBJ1-1; the D is unclear. This CDR3 has 14 amino acids. CDR1 is LNHDA, CDR2 SQIVND, per germline (reference sequence). Trimming left V 3 bases short and J 1 base short, with 9 bases between. The CDR3 protein is CASSMVPPNTEAFF. CDR3 DNA sequence: TGTGCCAGTAGTATGGTCCCCCCGAACACTGAAGCTTTCTTT.

The J gene is TRBJ2-7, the V gene TRBV28; D might be TRBD2 (5 bases). Trimming shortened V by 3 bases and J by 3 bases, and 6 bases separated the two germline ends. This CDR3 comprises 12 residues. Germline assignment: CDR1 MDHEN and CDR2 SYDVKM. The CDR3 sequence: CASSFRDYEQYF. The CDR3 DNA follows: TGTGCCAGCAGTTTCCGGGACTACGAGCAGTACTTC.

The chain carries TRBV9 and TRBJ2-3, with TRBD2 matching over 12 bases. Germline values: CDR1 SGDLS, CDR2 YYNGEE. This CDR3 has 16 amino acids. Unmatched junction bases numbered 3, after V lost 3 bases and J lost 1 base. The CDR3 is CASSGTSGGRTDTQYF. CDR3 sequence (DNA): TGTGCCAGCAGCGGCACTAGCGGGGGGCGCACAGATACGCAGTATTTT.

V gene TRBV5-8 combines with J gene TRBJ1-2; D is unclear. V was clipped by 4 bases and J by 6 bases, with 19 bases between them. The CDR3 is 15 residues long. Germline CDR1 and CDR2: SGHTS and YDEGEE. CDR3 amino acids: CASSNLGSTSDGYTF. The CDR3 DNA reads TGTGCCAGCAGCAACTTGGGGTCAACAAGCGATGGCTACACCTTC.

CDR3 nucleotides: TGTGCCAGCACCACGTCGGGGGCTACGCAGTATTTT. Residues: CASTTSGATQYF. The chain couples TRBV12-3 or TRBV12-4 to TRBJ2-3; D assignment may be TRBD1 or TRBD2 (6 bases each). This CDR3 has 12 residues. Trimming left V 7 bases short and J 8 bases short, with 13 bases between.

This chain links TRBV6-5 with TRBJ1-6; no reliable D call. Germline V gives CDR1 MNHEY, CDR2 SVGAGI. This CDR3 spans 15 amino acids. The V end lost 7 bases, the J end lost 5 bases, and 15 bases lay between the germline ends. The CDR3 loop is CASTRGIMDNSPLHF. CDR3 coding DNA: TGTGCCAGCACCCGAGGGATAATGGATAATTCACCCCTCCACTTT.

This clone has just one count. The identical CDR3 is also encoded by other nucleotide sequences in the sample. V and J are TRBV5-1 and TRBJ1-2, with 8 bases identical to TRBD1. The CDR3 extends over 14 amino acids. Germline V gives CDR1 SGHRS, CDR2 YFSETQ. Losses at the gene ends were 2 bases for V and 2 bases for J; bases not matched to a gene: 2. Here the CDR3 reads CASSLQGGNYGYTF. CDR3 DNA: TGCGCCAGCAGCTTACAGGGGGGGAACTATGGCTACACCTTC.

CDR3 sequence reads: CASSLQGTGELFF. The CDR3 DNA reads as TGTGCCAGCAGTCTTCAGGGCACCGGGGAGCTGTTTTTT. V gene TRBV6-5 combines with J gene TRBJ2-2, with a possible D match to TRBD1 (5 bases). Germline V gives CDR1 MNHEY, CDR2 SVGAGI. V lost 5 bases to trimming and J lost 4 bases, with 8 bases between them. The CDR3 is made up of 13 amino acids.

The chain carries TRBV5-8 and TRBJ1-1; the match to TRBD1 covers 7 bases. V lost 4 bases, J lost 3 bases, and 6 bases stayed unmatched. This CDR3 has 14 amino acids. CDR1 and CDR2 from the germline V gene are SGHTS and YDEGEE. CDR3 amino acids: CASSRPGGYTEAFF. The CDR3 bases are TGTGCCAGCAGCCGTCCAGGGGGGTACACTGAAGCTTTCTTT.

This clone was recorded only once. The V gene is TRBV9, the J gene TRBJ1-4, with a tentative D call TRBD1 (6 bases). Between the trimmed V and J ends, which lost 1 base and 7 bases, there was a span of 14 bases. The CDR3 is made up of 15 amino acids. In germline, CDR1 is SGDLS, CDR2 YYNGEE. The CDR3 DNA reads TGTGCCAGCAGCGTAACAGGGACGCAGAGTGAAAAACTGTTTTTT. Translation: CASSVTGTQSEKLFF.

As DNA, the CDR3 is TGTGCCAGCAGCTTTGAAGGGGTTAGCACAGATACGCAGTATTTT. Translated: CASSFEGVSTDTQYF. The gene calls are TRBV11-1 and TRBJ2-3; maybe TRBD1 (5 bases). The germline V gene encodes CDR1 SGHAT and CDR2 FQDESV (reference sequence). The V end was cut by 3 bases, the J end by 0 bases, with 10 bases between. This CDR3 is built from 15 residues.

The J gene is TRBJ1-3, the V gene TRBV18, with D tentatively TRBD1 (6 bases). This CDR3 has 13 amino acids. Germline values: CDR1 KGHSH, CDR2 LQKENI. V was clipped by 2 bases and J by 4 bases, with 6 bases between them. This CDR3 reads CASSPGQGNTIYF. For the CDR3, the DNA is TGTGCCAGCTCACCAGGACAGGGAAACACCATATATTTT.

This chain connects TRBV27 to TRBJ2-7, with 11 positions matching TRBD2. The V and J ends lost 5 bases and 5 bases, in that order; junction bases with no gene match: 5. CDR1 MNHEY and CDR2 SMNVEV come from the germline V gene (reference sequence). The CDR3 totals 14 residues. CDR3 sequence reads: CASSPGTSGDEQYF. The CDR3 nucleotides are TGTGCCAGCAGTCCCGGGACTAGCGGCGACGAGCAGTACTTC.

This clone was counted a single time. The genes are TRBV11-2 and TRBJ1-3; D ambiguous. Between the trimmed V and J ends, which lost 5 bases and 7 bases, there was a span of 12 bases. The CDR3 loop spans 13 amino acids. Per germline, CDR1 SGHAT and CDR2 FQNNGV. This CDR3 reads CASSPSTGNTIYF. The CDR3 bases are TGTGCCAGCAGCCCCTCCACGGGGAACACCATATATTTT.

The chain recombines TRBV30 with TRBJ1-2, with D perhaps matching TRBD1 (5 bases). The length of the CDR3 is 15 residues. Trimming stripped 0 bases from V and 4 bases from J, with 15 bases between. Germline values: CDR1 GTSNPN, CDR2 SVGIG (reference sequence). As DNA, the CDR3 is TGTGCCTGGAGTGTACTGATAGGGGCCACCTATGGCTACACCTTC. This codes for CAWSVLIGATYGYTF.

The CDR3 loop is CASSSGGSQYF. CDR3 nucleotide sequence: TGTGCCAGCAGTTCGGGAGGCTCGCAGTATTTT. The chain couples TRBV6-2 or TRBV6-3 to TRBJ2-3; 7 positions match TRBD2. From germline, CDR1 is MNHEY and CDR2 SVGEGT. The CDR3 sequence is 11 residues long. The V gene end was trimmed by 4 bases and the J gene end by 10 bases; junction bases not matched to a gene: 2.

This clone was picked up one time. This chain uses TRBV7-9 with TRBJ2-3; the match to TRBD1 covers 7 bases. Germline V gene sequence: CDR1 SEHNR, CDR2 FQNEAQ (reference sequence). After removal of 3 bases from V and 2 bases from J, the junction contained 5 bases not matched to a gene. The length of the CDR3 is 15 residues. CDR3 protein: CASSFADRNTDTQYF. The CDR3 coding sequence is TGTGCCAGCAGCTTCGCGGACAGGAACACAGATACGCAGTATTTT.

J is TRBJ1-2 and V is TRBV28, with a possible D match to TRBD1 (6 bases). V was pared by 3 bases and J by 7 bases, with 15 bases between. The CDR3 runs 14 residues. The germline V gene encodes CDR1 MDHEN and CDR2 SYDVKM. The CDR3 coding sequence is TGTGCCAGCAGTTTCCCCTACAGGGACTCTGGCTACACCTTC. Its translation is CASSFPYRDSGYTF.

Concerning this clone itself: At one boundary the junction diverges from the germline segment, which might be a read error. This rearrangement joins TRBV11-2 to TRBJ2-3; D is undetermined. Per germline, CDR1 SGHAT and CDR2 FQNNGV. The CDR3 sequence is 16 residues long. CDR3 residues: CASSVDPRLTGDTQYF. The CDR3 region has the DNA TGTGCCAGCAGCGTAGACCCACGATTGACGGGAGATACGCAGTATTTT. The full variable domain, rest sourced from reference TRBV11-2 and TRBJ2-3, is EAGVAQSPRYKIIEKRQSVAFWCNPISGHATLYWYQQILGQGPKLLIQFQNNGVVDDSQLPKDRFSAERLKGVDSTLKIQPAKLEDSAVYLCASSVDPRLTGDTQYFGPGTRLTVL.

The rearrangement links TRBV7-9 to TRBJ2-1; the match to TRBD1 covers 11 bases. This CDR3 spans 14 amino acids. Trimming removed 5 bases from V and 8 bases from J; junction bases left unmatched: 5. Germline V gives CDR1 SEHNR, CDR2 FQNEAQ (reference sequence). The CDR3 nucleotides read TGTGCCAGCAGCGACGGACAGGGGGCCCATGAGCAGTTCTTC. It specifies CASSDGQGAHEQFF.

The rearrangement joins TRBV10-2 to TRBJ2-5, with D perhaps TRBD2 (5 bases). Per germline, CDR1 WSHSY and CDR2 SAAADI. V shed 6 bases and J shed 5 bases, with 10 bases lying between them. The CDR3 is made up of 12 amino acids. CDR3 DNA sequence: TGCGCCAGCAGCCGCGGACTTGAGACCCAGTACTTC. Translation gives CASSRGLETQYF.

V is TRBV15 and J is TRBJ1-6; D remains unclear. V was cut by 0 bases and J by 8 bases, with 5 bases left in between. This CDR3 has 13 amino acids. Germline lookup yields CDR1 LNHNV and CDR2 YYDKDF (reference sequence). The CDR3 DNA is TGTGCCACCAGCAGAGATAGGGATTCACCCCTCCACTTT. Protein: CATSRDRDSPLHF.

The rearrangement uses TRBV7-3 and TRBJ1-1, with 10 bases aligning to TRBD1. The CDR3 sequence is 16 residues long. Trimming took 4 bases from V and 1 from J; bases not matched to a gene: 6. Germline assignment: CDR1 SGHTA and CDR2 FQGTGA. The CDR3 sequence is CASSSRQGAGNTEAFF. The CDR3 nucleotides read TGTGCCAGCAGCTCCCGACAGGGGGCTGGGAACACTGAAGCTTTCTTT. Drawing the rest from reference TRBV7-3 and TRBJ1-1, the complete variable domain is GAGVSQTPSNKVTEKGKYVELRCDPISGHTALYWYRQSLGQGPEFLIYFQGTGAADDSGLPNDRFFAVRPEGSVSTLKIQRTERGDSAVYLCASSSRQGAGNTEAFFGQGTRLTVV.

This clone was observed a single time. The chain couples TRBV6-1 to TRBJ2-4, with D perhaps being TRBD1 or TRBD2 (5 bases each). Germline V gives CDR1 MNHNS, CDR2 SASEGT. The CDR3 extends over 18 amino acids. The germline V and J ends were trimmed by 4 bases and 1 base, with 20 bases remaining between them. CDR3 DNA: TGTGCCAGCAGTGCGGGACCCCGTGAGACTGCGGCCAAAAACATTCAGTACTTC. It translates to CASSAGPRETAAKNIQYF.

V gene TRBV5-1 combines with J gene TRBJ1-3; TRBD1 is a possible D gene (5 bases). The germline V gene encodes CDR1 SGHRS and CDR2 YFSETQ. This CDR3 has 14 residues. The germline V and J ends were trimmed by 4 bases and 0 bases, with 8 bases remaining between them. CDR3 DNA sequence: TGCGCCAGCAGCGACAGAGGCTCTGGAAACACCATATATTTT. Translating gives CASSDRGSGNTIYF.

The chain links TRBV3-1 (or the pseudogene TRBV3-2) to TRBJ2-5; D may be TRBD1 or TRBD2 (6 bases each). The CDR3 extends over 14 amino acids. V was cut by 5 bases and J by 5 bases, with 15 bases left in between. In germline, CDR1 is LGHDT, CDR2 YNNKEL (reference sequence). The CDR3 bases are TGTGCCAGCAGCGACAGAGGGGGGTTTGAGACCCAGTACTTC. This translates into CASSDRGGFETQYF.

V and J are TRBV9 and TRBJ1-1; D possibly corresponds to TRBD1 (6 bases). There are 15 residues in the CDR3. The V gene's germline CDR1 is SGDLS and CDR2 YYNGEE. The ends were cut back, 2 bases at V and 4 bases at J, with 15 bases in the middle. The CDR3 sequence: CASSVGAGWSTEAFF. CDR3 bases: TGTGCCAGCAGCGTGGGGGCAGGGTGGTCCACTGAAGCTTTCTTT.

V gene TRBV6-1 combines with J gene TRBJ2-3; 8 bases are shared with TRBD2. Per the germline V gene, CDR1 is MNHNS and CDR2 is SASEGT. This CDR3 contains 16 residues. V shed 1 base, J shed 4 bases, and the junction held 7 bases outside the gene matches. The CDR3 region is CASSEDPGGPPDTQYF. CDR3 DNA sequence: TGTGCCAGCAGTGAAGATCCGGGGGGGCCCCCAGATACGCAGTATTTT.

J is TRBJ1-6 and V is TRBV13; D not certain. Per germline, CDR1 PRHDT and CDR2 FYEKMQ (reference sequence). The length of the CDR3 is 18 residues. V gave up 1 base and J gave up 6 bases, with 19 bases separating them. CDR3 in amino acids: CASSLVAGSRPLNSPLHF. CDR3 DNA sequence: TGTGCCAGCAGCTTAGTAGCGGGAAGCCGCCCCCTTAATTCACCCCTCCACTTT.

The chain couples TRBV9 to TRBJ2-7, with D maybe TRBD1 (5 bases). V shed 3 bases and J shed 3 bases, with 13 bases lying between them. The germline V gene encodes CDR1 SGDLS and CDR2 YYNGEE. The length of the CDR3 is 14 residues. The DNA for the CDR3 is TGTGCCAGCAGCGCACAGGACGAGCGCTACGAGCAGTACTTC. The encoded protein is CASSAQDERYEQYF.